This entry features one T cell receptor beta chain sequence. Its antigen is not known. This entry belongs to a study of blood T cells in healthy people across ages. Whole-study findings and limits: The study could not conclusively compare naive and antigen-experienced cells, given its unsorted PBMCs.

PBMCs, at least 7 million per sample, were isolated. CDR3 length: 14 residues. Germline V gene sequence: CDR1 SNHLY, CDR2 FYNNEI. Germline trimming cut 7 bases from V and 2 bases from J; bases unmatched to any gene: 4. A second PCR of 7 to 11 cycles used a sample-barcoded 5' primer and a J-beta primer mix. TCRdb analysed the 5' RACE reads with MiXCR anew, one entry per CDR3 protein. In the table there are about 840,000 distinct CDR3 sequences, about 27% of which are singletons. The same data also went into a second study, on T cells of mothers and their children.

The chain couples TRBV2 to TRBJ1-5, with 8 nucleotides matching TRBD1. The TCR comes from a woman aged 40 to 49 in good health. The source material was blood. The CDR3 bases are TGTGCCAGCAACGGACAGGGAGGCAATCAGCCCCAGCATTTT. It encodes CASNGQGGNQPQHF.